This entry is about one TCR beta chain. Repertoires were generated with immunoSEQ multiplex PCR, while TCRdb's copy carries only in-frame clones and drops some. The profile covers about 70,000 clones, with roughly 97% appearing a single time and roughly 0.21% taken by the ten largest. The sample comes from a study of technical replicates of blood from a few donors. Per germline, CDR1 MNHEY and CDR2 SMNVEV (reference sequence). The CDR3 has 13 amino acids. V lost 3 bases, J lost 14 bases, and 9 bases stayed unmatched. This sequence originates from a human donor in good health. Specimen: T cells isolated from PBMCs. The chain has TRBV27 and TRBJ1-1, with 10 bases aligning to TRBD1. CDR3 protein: CASSFRQGAQKFF. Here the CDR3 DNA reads TGTGCCAGCAGTTTTAGACAGGGGGCGCAAAAGTTCTTT.